This T cell receptor beta chain was obtained from a study of T cells in Graves' hyperthyroidism and ophthalmopathy (dated by TCRdb to between 2019 and 2020). For context, the study as a whole: Peripheral blood was sampled at the time of initial diagnosis, prior to any treatment. To identify distinguishing TCR V-J signatures, a discovery cohort of about a hundred patients was used, comprising 40 to 45 with Graves' ophthalmopathy and around 57 with stable Graves' hyperthyroidism. In over five Graves' hyperthyroidism patients, the study also compared T-cell repertoires from thyroid tissue with T-cell repertoires from blood. After sampling, hyperthyroidism patients received methimazole starting at 30 mg daily, and ophthalmopathy patients received high-dose intravenous methylprednisolone. TCR Vbeta CDR3 sequencing of roughly 140 peripheral blood samples (43 ophthalmopathy, roughly 72 hyperthyroidism and around 17 progressor patients) is reported in the paper. Prospective prediction of ophthalmopathy was tested in an independent validation cohort consisting of roughly 19 hyperthyroidism patients and some 15 patients who later progressed to ophthalmopathy. The 100 discovery patients were divided at random into training and test sets in a 7:3 ratio. The paper's findings and limits, for the study overall: Ophthalmopathy was separated from stable hyperthyroidism by a 13 V-J signature model, with over 85% sensitivity and about 81% specificity obtained in cross-validation and 80%/75% obtained in testing. In validation, the model predicted progression to ophthalmopathy a median of about 6 months before onset, with roughly 70% sensitivity and 72.22% specificity. Most expanded thyroid clonotypes (frequency above 0.001) were also detected in blood, a finding suggesting that blood repertoires may reflect thyroid immune responses. Sample size was not statistically predetermined, and investigators were not blinded to group allocation.

Many counts were recorded for this clonotype. This receptor's antigen is unknown. No quality values exist for individual bases; no much larger clone is one base distant. Hyperthyroidism patients were newly diagnosed, with disease duration under 2 months, and aged 18 to 65 years. Exclusion was applied to patients with uncontrolled infections, other autoimmune diseases, pregnancy or lactation. Diagnoses were based on clinical symptoms, serum thyroxine and TRAb, thyroid ultrasound and orbital computed tomography. Blood from progressor patients was collected at the time of first diagnosis with hyperthyroidism, before any ophthalmopathy symptoms had appeared. PBMCs were separated from roughly 9.3 ml of fresh peripheral blood using Ficoll-Paque density gradient centrifugation. Progressor patients were initially diagnosed with Graves' hyperthyroidism and developed ophthalmopathy during follow-up. Trizol reagent was used to extract total RNA, and RNA quality was then checked on an Agilent 2100 Bioanalyzer.

The TCR beta CDR3 regions were amplified from RNA transcripts. The TCR CDR3 was subjected to a first round of RT-PCR using the HTBI primer set and the Qiagen OneStep RT-PCR kit. A second multiplex PCR round built the libraries, followed by size selection and purification. Sequencing of the libraries was done on an Illumina HiSeq2000 using paired-end 100 bp reads. The paper's data handling went like this. Raw data were processed with SOAPnuke, discarding reads with adapters, uncalled bases, mean Phred below 15, or no exact constant-primer or identifier match. High-quality paired reads were merged with COPE v1.2.5, and unique nucleotide sequences were defined as clonotypes. MiTCR v1.1 was used to align the clonotypes against IMGT TRBV, TRBD and TRBJ reference segments. Analysis was restricted to V-J combinations with a frequency above 0.0001, which covered 99.2% of repertoires. A TCS score was defined as the ratio of F50 (clonal expansion) to E x V (chaos), with BLOSUM62-based TCRdist applied between CDR3 peptides within each V-J. Welch's t-statistics and random forest reduced around 510 V-J features to roughly 13, which were used in a naive Bayes classifier (R e1071). Through fastp at Q25 and MiXCR, TCRdb rebuilt clones from the public reads, retaining in-frame beta chains. A single entry per CDR3 protein holds the most common genes and DNA from its merged rows. TCRdb, rather than the study authors, made the V and J calls. Across this sample there are about 180,000 distinct CDR3 sequences, with less than 10% seen only once. 22% of the sample rests with the top ten.

V is clipped by 7 bases and J by 8 bases, and the sequence between their germline boundaries is 17 bases long. Taken from cysteine to phenylalanine, the CDR3 has 13 residues. The only DNA kept is the CDR3, 39 bases in frame from the first base. Via the germline V gene, CDR1 is SQVTM and CDR2 ANQGSEA. The clonotype comes from a woman younger than 35 with Graves' hyperthyroidism that later progressed to Graves' ophthalmopathy. Sequenced material: blood. This chain joins TRBV29-1 to TRBJ1-4, with the D gene call left open. The sequenced DNA: TGCAGCGCCCTCGATCCCTTGCAGGAAAAACTGTTTTTT. This codes for CSALDPLQEKLFF.